This record covers a single T cell receptor beta chain. Its antigen remains unidentified. No base-level quality is on record; no much larger clone is a single base apart. The data derive from a study of vaccination and CD4 T cells after COVID-19 (dated by TCRdb to between 2022 and 2023). Study-wide context: Convalescent patients had a positive SARS-CoV-2 result on nasal swab PCR, and of these patients, several had mild disease and one had severe disease. The convalescent cohort comprised six males and four females, including two Hispanic individuals, seven Caucasians, two Asians and one multiracial person. Participants got two doses of the Pfizer-BioNTech BNT162b2 vaccine (n=8) or two doses of the Moderna mRNA-1273 vaccine (n=2). Post-COVID blood samples from convalescent patients were collected a median of about 110 days after diagnosis, with a range of roughly 30 to 170 days. Post-vaccine blood samples were obtained a median of around 74 days after the second vaccine dose, with a range of roughly 13 to 250 days. For stimulating the cultures, overlapping spike peptide pools were used, derived from SARS-CoV-2 as well as from the common cold coronaviruses HCoV-NL63, HCoV-OC43 and HCoV-229E. In control cultures, a CEFX viral epitope pool was used as positive control, an HIV-1 Nef peptide pool was used as negative control, or no peptide was added. In roughly 11 COVID-19 convalescent patients and a handful of infection-naive healthy vaccine recipients, the spike-specific CD4+ TCR repertoire before mRNA vaccination was compared with the repertoire after mRNA vaccination.

Library generation was performed with PCR. DNA from cultured CD4+ T cells was subjected to TCR sequencing with the Oncomine TCR Beta short-read assay at the Johns Hopkins FTIC core. The QIAamp micro DNA kit was used to extract genomic DNA from the cultured CD4+ T cells. The Oncomine TCR Beta libraries from cultured CD4+ T cells were pooled using unique dual indexes and then sequenced on an Illumina iSeq 100. The study's own analysis went as follows. Non-productive sequences were removed, and CDR3s not starting with C, not ending with F or W, or shorter than 7 amino acids were discarded. Antigen-specific clonotypes were identified with the MANAFEST web application by comparing peptide-stimulated wells with reference and other culture wells. For a clone to be called positive, the clone needed an FDR below 0.05, an odds ratio above 5, and a productive frequency above 0.1% in at least two of three replicate wells. Cross-reactive clonotypes were defined as significantly expanded in both SARS-CoV-2 spike wells and at least one common cold coronavirus spike condition. CDR3 homology was assessed with Levenshtein distances (stringdist) and unrooted phylogenetic trees (ape) in R version 3.6.1. The public reads were reanalyzed by TCRdb: fastp trimming at Q25, MiXCR alignment, in-frame beta chains only. All rows with the same CDR3 protein become a single entry with the most common DNA and genes. V and J calls and clone size were set by TCRdb, not the authors. Across this sample there are 25,000 or so distinct CDR3 sequences, with around 45% seen only once. The top ten hold around 7.2% of the sample.

This specimen's treatment or condition label, interpreted: approximately 9-day PBMC culture with coronavirus spike peptide pools or control peptides (ViraFEST assay). The study used the ViraFEST assay, which expanded antigen-specific T cells with peptide pools and then identified expanded clonotypes by TCR sequencing. The convalescent patients' positive SARS-CoV-2 PCR tests fell between March and December 2020, which was before the Alpha, Beta and Delta variants emerged in the United States. PBMCs were cultured at about 2 million per well in IMDM supplemented with approximately 5% human AB serum and about 9.6 IU/ml IL-2, with about 11 ug/ml peptide pools added. Half of the culture medium was replaced with fresh IL-2-containing medium on days 3 and 7. CD4+ T cells were isolated after approximately eleven days of culture through negative selection using the EasySep CD4+ T cell isolation kit. PBMCs were separated from whole blood using Ficoll-Paque Plus gradient centrifugation and then either used fresh or cryopreserved at -140C. In general, triplicate wells were set up for every culture condition.

What the work shows at the level of the full study, not this receptor alone: In convalescent patients, nearly all vaccine-specific clones (304 of 307) were found to be mono-reactive for SARS-CoV-2 spike rather than cross-reactive with common cold coronaviruses. The number of convalescent patients in the study was relatively small, and the study did not examine early timepoints following natural infection. The median count of SARS-CoV-2-reactive clonotypes went up from around 21 after infection to more than 30 after vaccination, although the change was not significant. In convalescent patients, a median roughly 85% of post-vaccine SARS-CoV-2-reactive clones were detected only after vaccination, suggesting vaccine-specific priming.

Relative to germline, V is 2 bases shorter and J is 1 base shorter, with 11 bases between their ends. Based on the germline V gene, the CDR1 and CDR2 sequences are MNHEY and SVGAGI. The CDR3 runs 15 residues from the cysteine to the phenylalanine. The only DNA kept is the CDR3, 45 bases in frame from the first base. Source material: CD4+ T cells from blood, cultured in vitro. The sequence was collected from a human donor who had recovered from COVID-19. The sequence joins TRBV6-5 to TRBJ2-5; the D segment is perhaps TRBD1 or TRBD2, each sharing 5 matched bases. This receptor carries the CDR3 CASSYPPGTQETQYF. The DNA is as follows: TGTGCCAGCAGTTACCCCCCCGGGACCCAAGAGACCCAGTACTTC.